This TCR beta chain was sequenced during a study of T cell responses to AZD1222 COVID-19 vaccine. Study-level results: Researchers report vaccine-associated CD4 TCRs spanning spike, with dominance at 160-218 and 743-854. In all cases, repertoires were sampled only after the peak T cell response. It should be noted that donors were predominantly white British and more often female, and clonal diversity was possibly underestimated. Reportedly, close to half of spike-specific TCRs are directed against unmutated variant regions.

The repertoire was sequenced with immunoSEQ multiplex PCR; TCRdb's copy has only in-frame clones and lacks some. The sample gives 74,000 or so clones, 80% to 90% of which show up once; about 20% is in the top ten. Note on this clone: Its antigen remains unidentified.

Trimming removed 3 bases at V and 5 bases at J, with 5 bases between. The length of the CDR3 is 11 residues. Per the germline V gene, CDR1 is WNHNN and CDR2 is SYGVQD (reference sequence). The V gene is TRBV10-1, the J gene TRBJ2-7; D is ambiguous. This specimen consisted of peripheral blood, obtained on day 0 of AZD1222 vaccination. This clonotype originated in an adult in good health. DNA for the CDR3: TGCGCCAGCAGTGATGGGAACGAGCAGTACTTC. This codes for CASSDGNEQYF.